A single sample is the source of the 17 T cell receptor beta chains below, sequenced in a study of blood T cell repertoires in COVID-19. Measured with immunoSEQ multiplex PCR; TCRdb has only the in-frame clones, and not every one. The sample consists of 250,000 or so clones, roughly 88% of them appearing once. Material: peripheral blood. These receptors originate from a woman in her twenties or thirties with COVID-19, enrolled during active disease.

Here the CDR3 reads CASSIWSGPNTEAFF. The DNA of the CDR3 is TGTGCCAGTAGTATATGGTCGGGTCCGAACACTGAAGCTTTCTTT. This chain joins TRBV19 and TRBJ1-1; D gene ambiguous. This CDR3 spans 15 amino acids. Trimming took 2 bases from V and 1 from J, leaving 11 bases between them. CDR1 is LNHDA, CDR2 SQIVND, per germline (reference sequence). The full variable domain, with the rest looked up from reference TRBV19 and TRBJ1-1, is DGGITQSPKYLFRKEGQNVTLSCEQNLNHDAMYWYRQDPGQGLRLIYYSQIVNDFQKGDIAEGYSVSREKKESFPLTVTSAQKNPTAFYLCASSIWSGPNTEAFFGQGTRLTVV.

CDR3 amino acids: CSVPAITAGGPTASETQYF. The CDR3 DNA reads as TGCAGCGTTCCCGCAATTACAGCGGGAGGACCCACCGCAAGCGAGACCCAGTACTTC. The rearrangement links TRBV29-1 to TRBJ2-5; 9 nucleotides match TRBD2. CDR1 and CDR2 (germline): SQVTM, ANQGSEA. The CDR3 sequence is 19 residues long. Germline trimming cut 5 bases from V and 5 bases from J; bases unmatched to any gene: 24. Looking up the rest from reference TRBV29-1 and TRBJ2-5 gives the full variable domain: SAVISQKPSRDICQRGTSLTIQCQVDSQVTMMFWYRQQPGQSLTLIATANQGSEATYESGFVIDKFPISRPNLTFSTLTVSNMSPEDSSIYLCSVPAITAGGPTASETQYFGPGTRLLVL.

This clone has just a few counts. The chain employs TRBV5-1 and TRBJ1-5; possibly TRBD1 for D (5 bases). CDR1 SGHRS and CDR2 YFSETQ come from the germline V gene. The CDR3 has 14 residues. V lost 4 bases to trimming and J lost 1 base, with 9 bases between them. The CDR3 bases are TGCGCCAGCAGCCAGGGCGACAGCAATCAGCCCCAGCATTTT. Protein sequence: CASSQGDSNQPQHF.

The gene calls are TRBV6-1 and TRBJ1-4; perhaps TRBD1 as D (5 bases). The CDR3 consists of 17 residues. Looked up from germline, CDR1 is MNHNS and CDR2 is SASEGT. Trimming pared 0 bases from V and 8 bases from J, leaving 19 bases between. In DNA form, the CDR3 reads TGTGCCAGCAGTGAAGCCACAGGATCGGCAAGGTTCGAAAAACTGTTTTTT. It translates to CASSEATGSARFEKLFF.

V gene TRBV2 combines with J gene TRBJ2-7; 7 bases agree with TRBD2. CDR1 and CDR2 from the germline V gene are SNHLY and FYNNEI. The CDR3 has 18 amino acids. The J segment lost 6 bases and the V segment lost 6 bases, leaving 23 bases of the junction unmatched. CDR3 sequence: CASSGGSVVGGGRGEQYF. In DNA form, the CDR3 reads TGTGCCAGCAGCGGAGGTTCGGTCGTTGGGGGGGGAAGGGGCGAGCAGTACTTC.

J is TRBJ1-1 and V is TRBV5-1; D not resolved. V shed 4 bases and J shed 5 bases, with 15 bases lying between them. CDR3 length equals 14 residues. Germline CDR1 and CDR2: SGHRS and YFSETQ. Written as DNA, the CDR3 is TGCGCCAGCAGCCCCGGGTGGGAGGGAACTGAAGCTTTCTTT. Translation gives CASSPGWEGTEAFF. Supplemented by reference TRBV5-1 and TRBJ1-1, the full variable domain reads KAGVTQTPRYLIKTRGQQVTLSCSPISGHRSVSWYQQTPGQGLQFLFEYFSETQRNKGNFPGRFSGRQFSNSRSEMNVSTLELGDSALYLCASSPGWEGTEAFFGQGTRLTVV.

The chain carries TRBV9 and TRBJ2-2, with 7 bases lining up with TRBD1. V lost 3 bases, J lost 6 bases, and 5 bases stayed unmatched. The germline gives CDR1 SGDLS, CDR2 YYNGEE. The CDR3 has 14 amino acids. CDR3 sequence reads: CASSANRGPGELFF. As DNA, the CDR3 is TGTGCCAGCAGCGCGAACAGGGGCCCCGGGGAGCTGTTTTTT.

The chain is built from TRBV28 and TRBJ1-2; 11 positions match TRBD1. The germline gives CDR1 MDHEN, CDR2 SYDVKM. The V segment lost 4 bases and the J segment 5 bases; nucleotides outside the gene matches: 3. The CDR3 loop spans 14 amino acids. DNA of the CDR3: TGTGCCAGCAGTTCCGGGACAGGGGGGTATGGCTACACCTTC. This encodes CASSSGTGGYGYTF.

This chain joins TRBV28 and TRBJ2-5; 9 bases are shared with TRBD1. From germline, CDR1 is MDHEN and CDR2 SYDVKM. CDR3 length equals 22 residues. With 6 bases clipped from V and 5 bases from J, the junction kept 31 bases outside the gene matches. CDR3 in DNA: TGTGCCAGCAGCCCCGACCAGGGACAGGGTTGGTTCGGCTCGTTCGTGCCGGAGACCCAGTACTTC. The encoded protein is CASSPDQGQGWFGSFVPETQYF.

V usage is TRBV9 and J usage is TRBJ2-1, with TRBD2 matching over 12 bases. J lost 9 bases, V lost 0 bases, and 4 bases had no gene match. This CDR3 has 15 residues. Looked up from germline, CDR1 is SGDLS and CDR2 is YYNGEE. CDR3 nucleotides: TGTGCCAGCAGCGTAGGGACTAGCGGGGTCGGTGAGCAGTTCTTC. Its translation is CASSVGTSGVGEQFF.

The chain recombines TRBV7-2 with TRBJ1-2; D may be TRBD1 (6 bases). CDR3 length: 15 amino acids. Germline-derived CDR1 and CDR2 are SGHTA and FQGNSA. Trimming took 1 base from V and 4 from J, leaving 13 bases between them. The CDR3 DNA follows: TGTGCCAGCAGCTTAGTTGCAGGGGAAGGCTATGGCTACACCTTC. Amino acids: CASSLVAGEGYGYTF.

The V call is TRBV30, the J call TRBJ1-4; D possibly corresponds to TRBD1 (5 bases). V was pared by 5 bases and J by 3 bases, with 7 bases between. CDR3 length: 12 amino acids. Germline V lookup: CDR1 GTSNPN, CDR2 SVGIG (reference sequence). The DNA of the CDR3 is TGTGCCTGGGGGGCCGCTAATGAAAAACTGTTTTTT. Translated: CAWGAANEKLFF.

The J gene is TRBJ1-5, the V gene TRBV3-1 (or the pseudogene TRBV3-2), with D hard to call. This CDR3 contains 14 residues. The germline V gene encodes CDR1 LGHDT and CDR2 YNNKEL (reference sequence). The V and J ends lost 4 bases and 1 base respectively, with 8 bases between them. The CDR3 protein is CASSPGRSNQPQHF. In DNA form, the CDR3 reads TGTGCCAGCAGCCCAGGTCGGAGCAATCAGCCCCAGCATTTT.

The chain has TRBV2 and TRBJ2-7, with TRBD1 matching over 9 bases. V was clipped by 5 bases and J by 0 bases; unmatched bases: 5. The CDR3 runs 15 residues. Germline assignment: CDR1 SNHLY and CDR2 FYNNEI. In DNA, the CDR3 is TGTGCCAGCAGTTTGGGACAGGGAAGCTCCTACGAGCAGTACTTC. It encodes CASSLGQGSSYEQYF.

This chain connects TRBV5-1 to TRBJ2-2; TRBD1 aligns across 8 bases. The germline V gene encodes CDR1 SGHRS and CDR2 YFSETQ. The CDR3 spans 14 residues. V lost 0 bases, J lost 6 bases, and 1 base stayed unmatched. CDR3 residues: CASSLDRGSGELFF. The CDR3 DNA reads TGCGCCAGCAGCTTGGACAGGGGGTCCGGGGAGCTGTTTTTT.

The chain employs TRBV6-5 and TRBJ1-1; 10 bases line up with TRBD1. This CDR3 spans 14 amino acids. Germline V gene sequence: CDR1 MNHEY, CDR2 SVGAGI. The CDR3 loop reads CATLGQGRNTEAFF. The CDR3 region has the DNA TGTGCGACCTTGGGACAGGGGCGGAACACTGAAGCTTTCTTT.

The genes are TRBV6-2 or TRBV6-3 and TRBJ2-7; a possible D gene is TRBD1 (5 bases). The CDR3 length is 15 residues. V was pared by 0 bases and J by 7 bases, with 16 bases between. The germline V gene has CDR1 MNHEY and CDR2 SVGEGT. The CDR3 loop reads CASSYSGRASREQYV. The CDR3 DNA reads TGTGCCAGCAGTTACTCGGGCAGGGCCTCAAGGGAGCAGTACGTC.